This note documents a single TCR beta chain sequence. This entry belongs to a study of immune characterization of retroperitoneal liposarcoma. V was shortened by 3 bases and J by 11 bases, with 16 bases between the two germline ends. Looked up from germline, CDR1 is WSHSY and CDR2 is SAAADI. CDR3 length: 13 residues. One entry per CDR3 protein results from TCRdb running MiXCR on the PCR reads. Of around 1,400 distinct CDR3 sequences listed, about 50% are singletons. The rearrangement uses TRBV10-2 and TRBJ2-5, with D perhaps matching TRBD2 (7 bases). The receptor's source is a female donor with retroperitoneal liposarcoma. Sequencing input: tumor tissue. Here the CDR3 DNA reads TGCGCCAGCAGTGATCCAGGGCGGGGGCAACAGTACTTC. This sequence encodes CASSDPGRGQQYF.